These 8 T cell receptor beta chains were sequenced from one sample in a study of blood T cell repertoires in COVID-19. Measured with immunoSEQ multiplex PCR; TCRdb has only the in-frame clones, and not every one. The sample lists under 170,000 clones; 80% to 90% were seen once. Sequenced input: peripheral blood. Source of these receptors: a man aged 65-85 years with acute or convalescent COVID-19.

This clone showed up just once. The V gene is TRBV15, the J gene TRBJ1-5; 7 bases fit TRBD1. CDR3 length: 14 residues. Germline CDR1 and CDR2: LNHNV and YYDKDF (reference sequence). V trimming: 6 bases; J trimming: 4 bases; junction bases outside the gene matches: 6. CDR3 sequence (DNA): TGTGCCACCAGTTTGAGACAGGGTAATCAGCCCCAGCATTTT. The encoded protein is CATSLRQGNQPQHF.

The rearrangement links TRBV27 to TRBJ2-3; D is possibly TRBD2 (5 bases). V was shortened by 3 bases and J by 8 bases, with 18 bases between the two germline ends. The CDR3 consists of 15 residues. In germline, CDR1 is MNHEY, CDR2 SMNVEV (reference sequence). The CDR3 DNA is TGTGCCAGCAGTTTGGACTTGACTTCGGTGGTTACGCAGTATTTT. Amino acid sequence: CASSLDLTSVVTQYF.

The DNA of the CDR3 is TGTGCCAGCAGTTTTCGGCAGGGCAAAGCTTTCTTT. Translated: CASSFRQGKAFF. The V call is TRBV12-3 or TRBV12-4, the J call TRBJ1-1; D possibly corresponds to TRBD1 (5 bases). V lost 3 bases, J lost 9 bases, and 11 bases lay in between. The CDR3 loop spans 12 amino acids.

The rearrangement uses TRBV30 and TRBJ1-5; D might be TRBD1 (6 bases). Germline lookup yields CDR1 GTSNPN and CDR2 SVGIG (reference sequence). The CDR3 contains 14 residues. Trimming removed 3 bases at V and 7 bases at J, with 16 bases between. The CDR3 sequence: CAWSSGQSVQPQHF. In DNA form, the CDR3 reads TGTGCCTGGAGCAGCGGACAGAGCGTCCAGCCCCAGCATTTT.

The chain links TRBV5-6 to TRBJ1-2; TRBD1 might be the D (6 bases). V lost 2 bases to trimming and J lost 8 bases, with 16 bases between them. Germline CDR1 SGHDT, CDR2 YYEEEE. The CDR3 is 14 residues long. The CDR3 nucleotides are TGTGCCAGCAGCTTTTGGACAGCTATCAGGGGCTACACCTTC. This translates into CASSFWTAIRGYTF.

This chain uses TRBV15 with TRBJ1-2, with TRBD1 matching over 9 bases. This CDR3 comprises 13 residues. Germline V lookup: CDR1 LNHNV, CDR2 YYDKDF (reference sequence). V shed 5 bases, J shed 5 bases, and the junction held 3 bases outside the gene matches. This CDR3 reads CATSVDRGYGYTF. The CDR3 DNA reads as TGTGCCACCAGCGTGGACAGGGGATATGGCTACACCTTC. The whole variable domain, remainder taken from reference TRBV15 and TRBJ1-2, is DAMVIQNPRYQVTQFGKPVTLSCSQTLNHNVMYWYQQKSSQAPKLLFHYYDKDFNNEADTPDNFQSRRPNTSFCFLDIRSPGLGDTAMYLCATSVDRGYGYTFGSGTRLTVV.

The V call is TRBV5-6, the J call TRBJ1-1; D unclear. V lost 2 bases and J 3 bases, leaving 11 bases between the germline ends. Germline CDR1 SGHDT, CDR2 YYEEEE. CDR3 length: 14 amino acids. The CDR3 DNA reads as TGTGCCAGCAGCTTAGAACCTACGGACACTGAAGCTTTCTTT. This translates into CASSLEPTDTEAFF.

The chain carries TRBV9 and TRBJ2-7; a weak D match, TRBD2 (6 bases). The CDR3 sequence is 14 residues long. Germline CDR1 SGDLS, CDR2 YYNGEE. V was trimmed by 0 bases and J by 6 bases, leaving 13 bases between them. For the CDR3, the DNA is TGTGCCAGCAGCGTAGTTGCGGGAATAGGCGAGCAGTACTTC. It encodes CASSVVAGIGEQYF. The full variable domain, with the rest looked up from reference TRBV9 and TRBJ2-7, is DSGVTQTPKHLITATGQRVTLRCSPRSGDLSVYWYQQSLDQGLQFLIQYYNGEERAKGNILERFSAQQFPDLHSELNLSSLELGDSALYFCASSVVAGIGEQYFGPGTRLTVT.